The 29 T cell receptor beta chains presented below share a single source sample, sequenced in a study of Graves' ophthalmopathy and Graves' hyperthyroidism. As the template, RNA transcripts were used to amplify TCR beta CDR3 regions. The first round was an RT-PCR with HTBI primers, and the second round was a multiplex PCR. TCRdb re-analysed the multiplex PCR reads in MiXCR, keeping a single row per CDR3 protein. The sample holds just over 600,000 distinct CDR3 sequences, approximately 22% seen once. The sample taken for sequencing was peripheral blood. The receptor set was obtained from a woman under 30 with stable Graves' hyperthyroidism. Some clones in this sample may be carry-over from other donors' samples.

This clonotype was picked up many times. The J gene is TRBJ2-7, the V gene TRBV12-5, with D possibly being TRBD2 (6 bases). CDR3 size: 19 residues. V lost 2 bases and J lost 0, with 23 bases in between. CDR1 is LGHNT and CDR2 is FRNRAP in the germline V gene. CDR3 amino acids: CASGLPTGLKFLSSYEQYF. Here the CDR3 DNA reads TGTGCTAGTGGTTTGCCGACGGGACTCAAGTTCCTAAGCTCCTACGAGCAGTACTTC.

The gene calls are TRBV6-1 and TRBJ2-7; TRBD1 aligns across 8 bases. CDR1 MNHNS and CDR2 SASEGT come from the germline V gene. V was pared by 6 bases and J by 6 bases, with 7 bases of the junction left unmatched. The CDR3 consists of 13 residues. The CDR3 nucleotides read TGTGCCAGCAGAGGACAGGGTATTGGCGAGCAGTACTTC. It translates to CASRGQGIGEQYF.

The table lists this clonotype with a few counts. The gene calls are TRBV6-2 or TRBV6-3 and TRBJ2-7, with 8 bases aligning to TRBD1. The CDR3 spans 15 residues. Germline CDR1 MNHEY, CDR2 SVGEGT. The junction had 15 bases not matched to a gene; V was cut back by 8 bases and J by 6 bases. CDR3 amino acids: CASSLARQGAREQYF. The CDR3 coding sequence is TGTGCCAGCTCCCTGGCCAGGCAGGGGGCCCGCGAGCAGTACTTC.

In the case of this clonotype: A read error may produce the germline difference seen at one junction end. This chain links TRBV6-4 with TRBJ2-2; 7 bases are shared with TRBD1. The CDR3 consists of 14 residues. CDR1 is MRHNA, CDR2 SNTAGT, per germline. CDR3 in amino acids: CGSSVTGETGELFF. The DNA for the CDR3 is TGTGGCAGCAGTGTCACAGGGGAAACCGGGGAGCTGTTTTTT.

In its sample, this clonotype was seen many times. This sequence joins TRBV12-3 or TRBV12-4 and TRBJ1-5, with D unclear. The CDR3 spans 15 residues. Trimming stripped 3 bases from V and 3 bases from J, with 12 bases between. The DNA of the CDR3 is TGTGCCAGCAGTTTTGGATATCGCGACAATCAGCCCCAGCATTTT. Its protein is CASSFGYRDNQPQHF.

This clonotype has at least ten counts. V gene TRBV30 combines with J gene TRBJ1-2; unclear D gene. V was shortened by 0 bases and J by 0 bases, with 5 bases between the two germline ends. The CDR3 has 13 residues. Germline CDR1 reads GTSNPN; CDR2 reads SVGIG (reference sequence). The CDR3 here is CAWSVPANYGYTF. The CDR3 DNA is TGTGCCTGGAGTGTACCGGCTAACTATGGCTACACCTTC.

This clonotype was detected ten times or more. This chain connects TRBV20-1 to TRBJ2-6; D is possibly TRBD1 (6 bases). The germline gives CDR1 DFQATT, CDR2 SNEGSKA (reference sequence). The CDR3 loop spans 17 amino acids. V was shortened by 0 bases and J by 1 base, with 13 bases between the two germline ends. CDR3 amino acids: CSARDAGQQSGANVLTF. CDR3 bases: TGCAGTGCTAGAGATGCCGGACAGCAATCTGGGGCCAACGTCCTGACTTTC.

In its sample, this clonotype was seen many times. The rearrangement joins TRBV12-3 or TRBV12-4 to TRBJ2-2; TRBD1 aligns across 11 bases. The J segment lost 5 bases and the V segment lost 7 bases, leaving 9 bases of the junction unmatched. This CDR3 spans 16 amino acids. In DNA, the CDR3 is TGTGCCAGCACGGCTGGACAGGGGGCGGGGACCGGGGAGCTGTTTTTT. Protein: CASTAGQGAGTGELFF.

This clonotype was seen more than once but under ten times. The CDR3 loop is CSARTQSGGGYGYTF. The CDR3 DNA follows: TGCAGTGCTAGAACCCAATCAGGGGGAGGCTATGGCTACACCTTC. This chain links TRBV20-1 with TRBJ1-2; 7 bases map to TRBD1. The CDR3 has 15 amino acids. Germline lookup yields CDR1 DFQATT and CDR2 SNEGSKA (reference sequence). The V segment lost 2 bases and the J segment 4 bases; nucleotides outside the gene matches: 10.

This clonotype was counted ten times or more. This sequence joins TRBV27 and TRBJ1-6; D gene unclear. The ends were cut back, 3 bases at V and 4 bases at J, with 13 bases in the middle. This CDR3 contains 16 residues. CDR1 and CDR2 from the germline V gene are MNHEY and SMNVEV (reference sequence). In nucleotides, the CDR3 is TGTGCCAGCAGTTTTTGGGCAGGCATTTATAATTCACCCCTCCACTTT. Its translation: CASSFWAGIYNSPLHF.

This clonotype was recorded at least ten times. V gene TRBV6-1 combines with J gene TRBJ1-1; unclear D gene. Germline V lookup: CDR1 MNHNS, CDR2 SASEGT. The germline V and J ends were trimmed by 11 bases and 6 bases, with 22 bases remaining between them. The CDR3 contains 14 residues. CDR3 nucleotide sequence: TGTGCCGGAATCGACCCATTAACCCCAGCTGAAGCTTTCTTT. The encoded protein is CAGIDPLTPAEAFF.

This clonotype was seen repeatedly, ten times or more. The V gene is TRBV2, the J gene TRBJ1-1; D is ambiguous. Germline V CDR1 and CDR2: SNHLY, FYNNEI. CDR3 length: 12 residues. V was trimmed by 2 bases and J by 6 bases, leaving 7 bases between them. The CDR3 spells CASSESGAEAFF. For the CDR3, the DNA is TGTGCCAGCAGTGAATCGGGCGCTGAAGCTTTCTTT. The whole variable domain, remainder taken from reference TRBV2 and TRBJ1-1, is EPEVTQTPSHQVTQMGQEVILRCVPISNHLYFYWYRQILGQKVEFLVSFYNNEISEKSEIFDDQFSVERPDGSNFTLKIRSTKLEDSAMYFCASSESGAEAFFGQGTRLTVV.

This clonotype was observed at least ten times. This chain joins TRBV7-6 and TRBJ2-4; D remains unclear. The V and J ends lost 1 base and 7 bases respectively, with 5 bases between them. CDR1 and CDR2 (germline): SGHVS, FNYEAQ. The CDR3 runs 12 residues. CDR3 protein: CASSLDGNIQYF. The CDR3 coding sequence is TGTGCCAGCAGCTTAGACGGTAACATTCAGTACTTC.

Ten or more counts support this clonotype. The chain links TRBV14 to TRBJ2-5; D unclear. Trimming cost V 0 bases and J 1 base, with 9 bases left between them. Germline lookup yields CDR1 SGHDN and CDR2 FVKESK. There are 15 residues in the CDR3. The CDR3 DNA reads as TGTGCCAGCAGCCAAGAGGGAAACAGCCAAGAGACCCAGTACTTC. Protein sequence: CASSQEGNSQETQYF.

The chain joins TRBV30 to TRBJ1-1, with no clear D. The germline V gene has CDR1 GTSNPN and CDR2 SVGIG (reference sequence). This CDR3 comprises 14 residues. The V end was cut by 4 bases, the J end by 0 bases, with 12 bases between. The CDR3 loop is CAWNGLRLNTEAFF. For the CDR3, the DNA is TGTGCCTGGAACGGCCTTCGATTGAACACTGAAGCTTTCTTT.

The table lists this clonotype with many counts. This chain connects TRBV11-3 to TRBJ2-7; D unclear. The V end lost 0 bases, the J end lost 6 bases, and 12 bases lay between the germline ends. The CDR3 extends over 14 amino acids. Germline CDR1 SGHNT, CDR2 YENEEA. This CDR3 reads CASSLDGIPSEQYF. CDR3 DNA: TGTGCCAGCAGCTTAGACGGTATCCCCTCCGAGCAGTACTTC.

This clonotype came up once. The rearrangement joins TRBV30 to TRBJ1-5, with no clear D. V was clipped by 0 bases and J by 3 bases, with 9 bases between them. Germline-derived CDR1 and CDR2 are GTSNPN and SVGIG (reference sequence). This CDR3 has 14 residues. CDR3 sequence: CAWSVGNLNQPQHF. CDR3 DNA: TGTGCCTGGAGTGTAGGGAATCTCAATCAGCCCCAGCATTTT.

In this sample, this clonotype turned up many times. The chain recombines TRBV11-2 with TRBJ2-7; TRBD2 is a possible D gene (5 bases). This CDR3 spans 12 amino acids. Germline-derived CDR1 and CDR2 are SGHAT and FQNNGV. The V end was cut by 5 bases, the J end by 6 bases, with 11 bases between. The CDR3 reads CASSPGVSEQYF. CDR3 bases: TGTGCCAGCAGCCCCGGGGTGAGCGAGCAGTACTTC.

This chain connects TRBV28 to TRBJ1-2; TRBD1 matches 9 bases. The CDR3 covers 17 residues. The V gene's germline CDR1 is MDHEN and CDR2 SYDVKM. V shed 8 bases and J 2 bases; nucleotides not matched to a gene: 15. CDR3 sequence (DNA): TGTGCCAGCTACGGTACGGGGACAGGGATGATAAACTATGGCTACACCTTC. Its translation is CASYGTGTGMINYGYTF.

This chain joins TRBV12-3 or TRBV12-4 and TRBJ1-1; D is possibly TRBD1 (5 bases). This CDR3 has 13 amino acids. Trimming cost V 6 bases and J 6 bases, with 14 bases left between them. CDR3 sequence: CASSPGSSAEAFF. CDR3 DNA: TGTGCCAGCAGCCCAGGGAGTAGTGCTGAAGCTTTCTTT.

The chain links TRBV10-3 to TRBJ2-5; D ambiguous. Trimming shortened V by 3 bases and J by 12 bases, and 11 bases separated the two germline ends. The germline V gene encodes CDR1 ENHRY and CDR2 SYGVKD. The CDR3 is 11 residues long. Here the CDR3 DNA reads TGTGCCATCAGTGACGGCGTCCTCGAGTACTTC. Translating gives CAISDGVLEYF.

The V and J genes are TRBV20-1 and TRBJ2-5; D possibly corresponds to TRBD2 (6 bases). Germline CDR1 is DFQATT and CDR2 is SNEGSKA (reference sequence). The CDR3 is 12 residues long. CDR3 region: CSLTAGGETQYF. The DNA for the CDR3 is TGCAGCCTGACGGCCGGGGGAGAGACCCAGTACTTC.

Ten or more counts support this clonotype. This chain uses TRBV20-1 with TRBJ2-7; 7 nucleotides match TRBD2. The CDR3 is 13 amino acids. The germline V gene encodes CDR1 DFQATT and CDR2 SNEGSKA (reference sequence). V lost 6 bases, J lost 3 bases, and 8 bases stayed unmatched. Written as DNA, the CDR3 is TGCAGTGCACTAAGCGGGGCCCACTACGAGCAGTACTTC. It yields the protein CSALSGAHYEQYF.

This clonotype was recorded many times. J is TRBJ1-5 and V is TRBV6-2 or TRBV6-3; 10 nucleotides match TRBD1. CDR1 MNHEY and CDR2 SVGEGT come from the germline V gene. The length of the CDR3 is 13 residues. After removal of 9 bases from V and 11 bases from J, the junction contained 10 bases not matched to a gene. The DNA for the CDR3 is TGTGCCAGTGCTCCGGGACAGGGGATAACCCAGCATTTT. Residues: CASAPGQGITQHF.

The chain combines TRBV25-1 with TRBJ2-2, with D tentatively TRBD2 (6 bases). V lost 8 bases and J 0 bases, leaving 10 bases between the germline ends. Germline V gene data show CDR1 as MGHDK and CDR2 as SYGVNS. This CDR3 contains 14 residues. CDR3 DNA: TGTGCCAGCGAAGGGACTTCGAACACCGGGGAGCTGTTTTTT. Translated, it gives CASEGTSNTGELFF.

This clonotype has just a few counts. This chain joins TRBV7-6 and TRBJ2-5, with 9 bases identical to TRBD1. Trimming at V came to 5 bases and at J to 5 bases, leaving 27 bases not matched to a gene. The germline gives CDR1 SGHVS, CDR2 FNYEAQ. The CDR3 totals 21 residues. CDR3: CASSPRGLWGQGGMLGETQYF. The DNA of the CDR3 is TGTGCCAGCAGCCCCCGAGGGCTATGGGGACAGGGCGGCATGCTGGGGGAGACCCAGTACTTC.

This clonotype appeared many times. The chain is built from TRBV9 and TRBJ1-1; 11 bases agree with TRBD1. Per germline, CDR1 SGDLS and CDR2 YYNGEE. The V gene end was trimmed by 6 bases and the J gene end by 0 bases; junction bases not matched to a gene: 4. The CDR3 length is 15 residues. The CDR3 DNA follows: TGTGCCAGCACCGGGACAGGGGGAATGAACACTGAAGCTTTCTTT. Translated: CASTGTGGMNTEAFF.

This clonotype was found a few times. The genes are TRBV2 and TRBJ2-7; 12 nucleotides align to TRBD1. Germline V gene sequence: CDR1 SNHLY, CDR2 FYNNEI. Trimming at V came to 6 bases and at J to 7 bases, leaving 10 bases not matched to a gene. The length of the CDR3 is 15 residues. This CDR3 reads CASRAGTGGFWEQYF. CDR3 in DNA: TGTGCCAGCAGAGCCGGGACAGGGGGCTTCTGGGAGCAGTACTTC.

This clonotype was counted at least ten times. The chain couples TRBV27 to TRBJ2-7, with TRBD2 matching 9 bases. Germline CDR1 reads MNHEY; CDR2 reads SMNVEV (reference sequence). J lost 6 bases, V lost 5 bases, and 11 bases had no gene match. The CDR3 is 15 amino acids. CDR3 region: CASSPHSGSLFEQYF. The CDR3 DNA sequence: TGTGCCAGCAGTCCGCATAGCGGGAGTCTTTTCGAGCAGTACTTC.